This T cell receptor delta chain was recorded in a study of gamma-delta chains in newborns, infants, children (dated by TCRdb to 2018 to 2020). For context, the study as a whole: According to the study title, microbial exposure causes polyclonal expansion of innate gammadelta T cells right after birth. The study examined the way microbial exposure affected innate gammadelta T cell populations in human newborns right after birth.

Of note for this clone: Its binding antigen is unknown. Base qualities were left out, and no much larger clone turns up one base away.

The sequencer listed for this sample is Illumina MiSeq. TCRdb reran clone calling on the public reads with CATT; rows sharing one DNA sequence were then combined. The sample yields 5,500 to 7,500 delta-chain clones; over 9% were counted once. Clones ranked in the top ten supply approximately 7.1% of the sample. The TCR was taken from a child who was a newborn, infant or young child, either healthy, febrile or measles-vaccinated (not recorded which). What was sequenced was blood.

The DNA is TGTGCCTGTGACCCCCTTTCCTACCAGAGGGATACGGGAGGGGTCACCGATAAACTCATCTTT. Translated, this is CACDPLSYQRDTGGVTDKLIF. This chain joins TRDV2 to TRDJ1; TRDD3 is perhaps the D gene, given 8 matching bases. Spanning cysteine to phenylalanine, the CDR3 consists of 21 amino acids. The DNA shown is the 63-base CDR3, in frame from base 1. The germline V gene yields GEAIGNYY for CDR1 and EKD for CDR2. V is clipped by 3 bases and J by 1 base, and the sequence between their germline boundaries is 32 bases long.